These 27 T cell receptor beta chains came from one sample sequenced in a study of blood T cell repertoires in COVID-19. Profiled with immunoSEQ multiplex PCR; TCRdb holds only in-frame clones, not every one. The table includes roughly 500,000 clones, around 89% detected once. The sequencing sample was made of PBMCs or T cells enriched from blood (not recorded which). The source of these receptors is a woman between 35 and 50 years old who had recovered from COVID-19.

The genes are TRBV10-3 and TRBJ2-5, with 13 bases identical to TRBD2. The CDR3 spans 15 residues. V shed 6 bases, J shed 7 bases, and the junction held 8 bases outside the gene matches. The germline V gene encodes CDR1 ENHRY and CDR2 SYGVKD. CDR3 sequence (DNA): TGTGCCATCAGCCACACTAGCGGGAGGGCACTGACCCAGTACTTC. This gives the protein CAISHTSGRALTQYF.

This sequence joins TRBV2 and TRBJ2-7; maybe TRBD1 (5 bases). The CDR3 extends over 15 amino acids. CDR1 and CDR2 (germline): SNHLY, FYNNEI. Deletions cut 0 bases from V and 3 bases from J, with 12 bases between. The CDR3 sequence: CASSEARIRDYEQYF. The CDR3 DNA is TGTGCCAGCAGTGAAGCCCGAATCAGGGACTACGAGCAGTACTTC.

The V gene is TRBV5-5, the J gene TRBJ2-3; TRBD2 matches 12 bases. The trim removed 0 bases at V and 1 base at J, leaving 0 bases unmatched. This CDR3 comprises 16 residues. Germline CDR1 and CDR2: SGHKS and YYEKEE (reference sequence). The CDR3 sequence: CASSLGLAGGTDTQYF. The CDR3 DNA follows: TGTGCCAGCAGCTTGGGACTAGCGGGAGGCACAGATACGCAGTATTTT.

This chain joins TRBV5-6 and TRBJ2-3; 10 bases fit TRBD1. The CDR3 totals 14 residues. The V segment lost 4 bases and the J segment 4 bases; nucleotides outside the gene matches: 3. The V gene's germline CDR1 is SGHDT and CDR2 YYEEEE. The DNA of the CDR3 is TGTGCCAGCAGCCAGACAGGGGGCGCAGATACGCAGTATTTT. Translated, it gives CASSQTGGADTQYF.

The gene calls are TRBV4-3 and TRBJ1-1, with D possibly being TRBD1 (5 bases). Trimming cost V 0 bases and J 1 base, with 9 bases left between them. There are 15 residues in the CDR3. From germline, CDR1 is LGHNA and CDR2 YSLEER. The CDR3 region has the DNA TGCGCCAGCAGCCAAGATTGGGGCAGGAACACTGAAGCTTTCTTT. As protein: CASSQDWGRNTEAFF.

The V and J genes are TRBV21-1 and TRBJ2-7; TRBD2, the table's D call, was not compared with the DNA. TRBV21-1 is a pseudogene locus. CDR3 length: 20 amino acids. This CDR3 reads CASSKAGETSGRGHSYEQYF. Here the CDR3 DNA reads TGTGCCAGCAGCAAAGCCGGGGAGACTAGCGGGAGGGGTCACTCCTACGAGCAGTACTTC.

The chain joins TRBV19 to TRBJ2-3; D is perhaps TRBD1 (6 bases). The CDR3 runs to 16 residues. Germline V gene data show CDR1 as LNHDA and CDR2 as SQIVND (reference sequence). Trimming removed 2 bases from V and 6 bases from J, with 18 bases in between. The CDR3 nucleotides read TGTGCCAGTAGTATAAGTTTTCAGGGGCCGGGGGATACGCAGTATTTT. Translating gives CASSISFQGPGDTQYF.

V gene TRBV15 combines with J gene TRBJ2-1; the match to TRBD2 covers 11 bases. From germline, CDR1 is LNHNV and CDR2 YYDKDF (reference sequence). J lost 5 bases, V lost 2 bases, and 5 bases had no gene match. The CDR3 length is 16 residues. CDR3: CATSRNPSGRHNEQFF. CDR3 coding DNA: TGTGCCACCAGCAGAAACCCTAGCGGGAGGCACAATGAGCAGTTCTTC.

The J gene is TRBJ1-4, the V gene TRBV7-9, with 7 bases aligning to TRBD1. Losses at the gene ends were 5 bases for V and 11 bases for J; bases not matched to a gene: 14. The CDR3 spans 15 residues. The V gene's germline CDR1 is SEHNR and CDR2 FQNEAQ (reference sequence). The DNA of the CDR3 is TGTGCCAGCAGCGACGTACAGGGGAGCCTGCCGAAACTGTTTTTT. It specifies CASSDVQGSLPKLFF. Combining the CDR3 with reference TRBV7-9 and TRBJ1-4 gives the whole variable domain DTGVSQNPRHKITKRGQNVTFRCDPISEHNRLYWYRQTLGQGPEFLTYFQNEAQLEKSRLLSDRFSAERPKGSFSTLEIQRTEQGDSAMYLCASSDVQGSLPKLFFGSGTQLSVL.

The V gene is TRBV11-2, the J gene TRBJ1-4, with D perhaps matching TRBD1 (6 bases). The CDR3 length is 13 residues. The germline V gene has CDR1 SGHAT and CDR2 FQNNGV. The germline V and J ends were trimmed by 6 bases and 8 bases, with 13 bases remaining between them. The CDR3 here is CASSRGLGEKLFF. The CDR3 nucleotides read TGTGCCAGCAGTAGGGGGTTGGGGGAAAAACTGTTTTTT.

A word on this clone: The sample carries other DNA sequences with the same CDR3. The chain employs TRBV18 and TRBJ1-3, with 7 bases that match TRBD1. The CDR3 is 15 residues long. V shed 1 base and J 0 bases; nucleotides not matched to a gene: 0. Germline-derived CDR1 and CDR2 are KGHSH and LQKENI. For the CDR3, the DNA is TGTGCCAGCTCACCACGGGACAGCTCTGGAAACACCATATATTTT. Its translation: CASSPRDSSGNTIYF. Combining the CDR3 with reference TRBV18 and TRBJ1-3 gives the whole variable domain NAGVMQNPRHLVRRRGQEARLRCSPMKGHSHVYWYRQLPEEGLKFMVYLQKENIIDESGMPKERFSAEFPKEGPSILRIQQVVRGDSAAYFCASSPRDSSGNTIYFGEGSWLTVV.

CDR3 sequence reads: CASSERTSRAKNIQYF. CDR3 bases: TGTGCCAGCAGTGAAAGGACTAGCCGGGCCAAAAACATTCAGTACTTC. The chain uses TRBV2 and TRBJ2-4, with 8 bases matching TRBD2. V lost 2 bases and J lost 1; bases outside the gene matches: 4. The CDR3 loop spans 16 amino acids. Germline V gives CDR1 SNHLY, CDR2 FYNNEI.

Concerning this clone itself: At the DNA level, this CDR3 is encoded by other sequences in the same sample as well. The chain recombines TRBV3-1 (or the pseudogene TRBV3-2) with TRBJ1-1; D is unresolved. V was clipped by 1 base and J by 2 bases, with 8 bases between them. Germline CDR1 and CDR2: LGHDT and YNNKEL (reference sequence). The CDR3 loop spans 14 amino acids. CDR3: CASSQGGGNTEAFF. CDR3 in DNA: TGTGCCAGCAGCCAAGGAGGAGGTAACACTGAAGCTTTCTTT.

This chain joins TRBV11-3 and TRBJ2-3; 11 bases are a match to TRBD2. The CDR3 contains 16 residues. The germline V gene encodes CDR1 SGHNT and CDR2 YENEEA. With V trimmed by 1 base and J by 6 bases, 6 bases remained unmatched. In DNA form, the CDR3 reads TGTGCCAGCAGCTTAGGTGGTAGCGGGAGGGCGGATACGCAGTATTTT. Translation: CASSLGGSGRADTQYF. The full variable domain, in which reference TRBV11-3 and TRBJ2-3 provide the parts outside the CDR3, is EAGVVQSPRYKIIEKKQPVAFWCNPISGHNTLYWYLQNLGQGPELLIRYENEEAVDDSQLPKDRFSAERLKGVDSTLKIQPAELGDSAVYLCASSLGGSGRADTQYFGPGTRLTVL.

The chain employs TRBV7-6 and TRBJ1-2; no firm D call. Deletions cut 4 bases from V and 4 bases from J, with 7 bases between. Germline assignment: CDR1 SGHVS and CDR2 FNYEAQ. CDR3 length equals 12 residues. The CDR3 region has the DNA TGTGCCAGCAGCTCCCGGGGCTATGGCTACACCTTC. Translated: CASSSRGYGYTF.

The gene calls are TRBV3-1 (or the pseudogene TRBV3-2) and TRBJ1-4, with TRBD1 as a possible D gene (6 bases). This CDR3 has 14 amino acids. With 2 bases removed from V and 7 bases from J, the gap between germline ends came to 11 bases. The V gene's germline CDR1 is LGHDT and CDR2 YNNKEL (reference sequence). The chain's CDR3 is CASSQTIQGEKLFF. The CDR3 DNA reads TGTGCCAGCAGCCAAACTATACAGGGTGAAAAACTGTTTTTT.

This clone has only a few counts. The chain carries TRBV10-3 and TRBJ1-1; a possible D gene is TRBD1 (6 bases). The CDR3 contains 14 residues. Germline V gene sequence: CDR1 ENHRY, CDR2 SYGVKD. Trimming took 2 bases from V and 8 from J, leaving 15 bases between them. CDR3 coding DNA: TGTGCCATCAGTGAGACGACAGGCCCGTCGGAAGCTTTCTTT. The encoded protein is CAISETTGPSEAFF.

This rearrangement joins TRBV11-2 to TRBJ2-1; 12 bases are a match to TRBD2. Germline CDR1 and CDR2: SGHAT and FQNNGV. J lost 7 bases, V lost 3 bases, and 7 bases had no gene match. This CDR3 region has 16 residues. CDR3 protein: CASSFNLAGGQNEQFF. The CDR3 bases are TGTGCCAGCAGCTTTAATCTAGCGGGAGGGCAGAATGAGCAGTTCTTC.

The chain couples TRBV5-6 to TRBJ1-1; 9 bases agree with TRBD1. With 0 bases clipped from V and 0 bases from J, the junction kept 6 bases outside the gene matches. In germline, CDR1 is SGHDT, CDR2 YYEEEE. CDR3 length: 17 residues. As DNA, the CDR3 is TGTGCCAGCAGCTTGGTGGGACAGGGAATATTGAACACTGAAGCTTTCTTT. It specifies CASSLVGQGILNTEAFF.

The chain couples TRBV5-4 to TRBJ2-1; 10 nucleotides align to TRBD2. Germline-derived CDR1 and CDR2 are SGHNT and YYREEE (reference sequence). The CDR3 covers 15 residues. The junction had 9 bases not matched to a gene; V was cut back by 4 bases and J by 8 bases. The CDR3 region has the DNA TGTGCCAGCAGCCCCGCAGCGGGAGGGCCATATGAGCAGTTCTTC. This codes for CASSPAAGGPYEQFF.

This CDR3 reads CASRVTGAANTEAFF. DNA for the CDR3: TGTGCCAGTAGGGTGACAGGGGCAGCGAACACTGAAGCTTTCTTT. V is TRBV19 and J is TRBJ1-1, with 8 nucleotides matching TRBD1. V shed 6 bases, J shed 1 base, and the junction held 7 bases outside the gene matches. The CDR3 is 15 residues long. Germline V gives CDR1 LNHDA, CDR2 SQIVND (reference sequence).

This clone has a count of ten or more. This chain's CDR3 is CASSPRQGPRRDTQYF. The CDR3, as DNA: TGTGCCAGCAGCCCCAGACAGGGCCCTCGGAGAGATACGCAGTATTTT. The V gene is TRBV7-6, the J gene TRBJ2-3; 7 bases align to TRBD1. V lost 5 bases to trimming and J lost 5 bases; unmatched junction nucleotides: 13. This CDR3 comprises 16 residues. In germline, CDR1 is SGHVS, CDR2 FNYEAQ.

The chain joins TRBV3-1 (or the pseudogene TRBV3-2) to TRBJ1-1, with D perhaps TRBD1 (5 bases). V was cut by 4 bases and J by 1 base, with 13 bases left in between. Germline CDR1 reads LGHDT; CDR2 reads YNNKEL (reference sequence). The CDR3 has 15 residues. Written as DNA, the CDR3 is TGTGCCAGCAGCCCCCTCTGGGGCAGGAACACTGAAGCTTTCTTT. Residues: CASSPLWGRNTEAFF.

The rearrangement uses TRBV6-2 or TRBV6-3 and TRBJ1-1; tentative D call: TRBD1 (5 bases). V was clipped by 5 bases and J by 1 base, with 11 bases between them. CDR3 size: 14 residues. Germline CDR1 is MNHEY and CDR2 is SVGEGT. CDR3 bases: TGTGCCAGCAGTAGCCTCAGGGAGAACACTGAAGCTTTCTTT. This translates into CASSSLRENTEAFF.

This chain uses TRBV5-1 with TRBJ1-1, with a possible D match to TRBD1 (5 bases). Trimming pared 0 bases from V and 6 bases from J, leaving 15 bases between. The germline V gene has CDR1 SGHRS and CDR2 YFSETQ. The CDR3 extends over 15 amino acids. CDR3 amino acids: CASSLVGQGGSEAFF. The CDR3 DNA is TGCGCCAGCAGCTTGGTTGGCCAGGGCGGATCTGAAGCTTTCTTT.

This sequence joins TRBV7-9 and TRBJ1-3; TRBD1 is a possible D gene (6 bases). Germline loops: CDR1 SEHNR, CDR2 FQNEAQ (reference sequence). V gave up 1 base and J gave up 4 bases, with 23 bases separating them. The CDR3 has 19 residues. Here the CDR3 reads CASSLVAGLSRGKGNTIYF. The CDR3 DNA reads TGTGCCAGCAGCTTAGTCGCCGGATTATCGAGGGGGAAAGGAAACACCATATATTTT.

In its sample, this clone was seen once. The chain combines TRBV18 with TRBJ2-1, with 8 bases that match TRBD2. Germline CDR1 reads KGHSH; CDR2 reads LQKENI. The CDR3 has 16 amino acids. The V segment lost 3 bases and the J segment 0 bases; nucleotides outside the gene matches: 4. CDR3 region: CASSPIAGSSYNEQFF. The CDR3 bases are TGTGCCAGCTCACCTATAGCGGGGAGCTCCTACAATGAGCAGTTCTTC.